A selection of T cell receptor beta chains follows, all from one sample in a study of Ad26.COV2.S vaccination and SARS-CoV-2 variants. Sequenced by immunoSEQ multiplex PCR; TCRdb stores in-frame clones only, minus some. Of 300,000 to 350,000 clones detected, around nine tenths appear once; the ten largest clones hold roughly 10%. Sequenced here: peripheral blood, sampled in a trial of Ad26.COV2.S vaccine versus placebo. All receptors derive from a person between 18 and 65 years old who received the Ad26.COV2.S COVID-19 vaccine or a placebo. Each CDR3 is given with its conserved first and last residue.

V: TRBV7-8
CDR3: CASSPLWREIAGELFF

V: TRBV14
CDR3: CASSQERVYTGELFF

V: TRBV11-2
CDR3: CASSPERLALGYTF

V: TRBV9
CDR3: CASSSRVAGELFF

V: TRBV4-3
CDR3: CASSQDRQGHKSFYGYTF

V: TRBV5-1
CDR3: CASSLGQGGRETQYF

V: TRBV2
CDR3: CASSEELGASGYTF

V: TRBV25-1
CDR3: CASSPSGGAGETQYF

V: TRBV5-4
CDR3: CASSPPGLAELSSYNEQFF

V: TRBV30
CDR3: CAWKSAGLYEQYF

V: TRBV5-4
CDR3: CASSAWLGGTGELFF

V: TRBV2
CDR3: CASSVLSGANYGYTF

V: TRBV4-1
CDR3: CASSQVGLAYEQYF

V: TRBV18
CDR3: CASSYHTPANTEAFF

V: TRBV10-3
CDR3: CAISERTGRDTEAFF

V: TRBV10-1
CDR3: CASSAQVGGDTQYF

V: TRBV7-9
CDR3: CASSGGTYYNEQFF

V: TRBV18
CDR3: CASSPAAGGAFPYEQYF

V: TRBV7-2
CDR3: CALLDRGEGNTEAFF

V: TRBV7-2
CDR3: CASSLLSGGFTDTQYF

V: TRBV24-1
CDR3: CATSDLRGEVTFF

V: TRBV10-1
CDR3: CASSEAPRREQYF

V: TRBV5-4
CDR3: CASSFEGGYGYTF

V: TRBV5-1
CDR3: CASTLQGATNEKLFF

V: TRBV28
CDR3: CASIPETGGYGYTF

V: TRBV6-5
CDR3: CASSLLAGGADTQYF

V: TRBV15
CDR3: CATSRAGETQYF

V: TRBV7-2
CDR3: CASSPRSGTVHEQFF

V: TRBV2
CDR3: CASSEALSPLHF

V: TRBV7-7
CDR3: CASSSGLAGGYNEQFF

V: TRBV27
CDR3: CASSLLATSGSRQFF

V: TRBV7-9
CDR3: CASSLEGRSYNEQFF

V: TRBV6-6
CDR3: CASAGGVRYEQYF

V: TRBV3-1/TRBV3-2
CDR3: CASSQILTASSYEQYF

V: TRBV3-1/TRBV3-2
CDR3: CASSQEGTSYEQYF

V: TRBV5-1
CDR3: CASSLLAGASTDTQYF

V: TRBV7-2
CDR3: CASSLPPGTDVQETQYF

V: TRBV19
CDR3: CASSTRGRSNQPQHF

V: TRBV5-1
CDR3: CASSRDSTGELFF

V: TRBV29-1
CDR3: CSVLENTEAFF

V: TRBV7-9
CDR3: CASSAGTRGDEQFF

V: TRBV7-8
CDR3: CASSWGTGNTGELFF

V: TRBV6-5
CDR3: CASRVSGGTQPQHF

V: TRBV2
CDR3: CASSGGRGYTF

V: TRBV28
CDR3: CASSQPTGSGNEQFF

V: TRBV28
CDR3: CASSSGTGTGEFGYTF

V: TRBV19
CDR3: CASSKGGASYNEQFF

V: TRBV4-1
CDR3: CASSTEGPGLEYEQYF

V: TRBV6-4
CDR3: CASSDIRAYEQYF

V: TRBV29-1
CDR3: CSVSSGQGRDEQYF